This T cell receptor (beta chain) stems from a study of T cell repertoires in cytomegalovirus infection. In the study overall: It can be stated that public TCR beta signatures indicated CMV infection as well as a matching HLA type. Study findings and constraints: The study found HLA-C-restricted CMV-specific TCR beta clonotypes dominating the ex vivo response. Individuals carrying CMV plus the relevant HLA were identified by cumulative frequency of public TCR beta families.

TCRdb reprocessed the reads with MiXCR, giving one entry per CDR3 protein. The data contain under 350,000 distinct CDR3 sequences, around 9.1% of them singletons. In this sample, this clonotype turned up many times. Its antigen is still unknown. Material for sequencing was PBMCs. The TCR originated in a human donor in good health (CMV status not recorded). Some clones in this sample may be carry-over from other donors' samples.

CDR3 region: CASTTEGRNTGELFF. As DNA, the CDR3 is TGTGCCAGCACTACGGAAGGGAGGAACACCGGGGAGCTGTTTTTT. The V gene is TRBV7-9, the J gene TRBJ2-2, with D tentatively TRBD2 (5 bases). Germline V CDR1 and CDR2: SEHNR, FQNEAQ (reference sequence). The germline V and J ends were trimmed by 7 bases and 1 base, with 13 bases remaining between them. The CDR3 runs 15 residues.